This TCR beta chain was captured in a study of blood T cells in healthy people across ages (dated by TCRdb to between 2015 and 2017). Regarding the study in general: Template switching captured roughly one uniquely barcoded TCR beta cDNA molecule per two T cells in model experiments. The study measured age-related changes in TCR beta repertoire diversity using deep sequencing normalized with unique cDNA molecular identifiers. Donors were grouped into four age groups: young (average about 15 years), middle-aged (39), aged (around 56) and long-lived (around 80). To avoid experimental bias, donors of different ages were distributed randomly across sequencing lanes. The study analyzed two additional independent replicas of 1 million unique cDNA reads from the same blood draw for two donors, one aged 18 to 30 and one aged 80 or older. Overall study outcomes, separate from this receptor: Total diversity estimates from one million sequenced T cells were considered lower bounds and underestimates. Because donor CMV infection status was unknown, age-related changes in expanded clonotypes were potentially confounded. As age increased, observed TCR beta diversity per million T cells dropped in a roughly linear way, and a significant reduction was already evident by age 40. The long-lived group showed more naive CD4+ T cells, fewer expanded clones and increased TCR diversity than the aged group, suggesting age selection. A strong correlation was found between observed TCR beta diversity and the percentage of naive T cells measured by flow cytometry. Bulk unsorted PBMC profiling prevented conclusive comparison of naive and antigen-experienced compartments.

Libraries were constructed by 5' RACE. The sequencer listed for this sample is Illumina HiSeq 2500. A second roughly 6 to 11 cycle PCR used a sample-barcoded 5' primer and a J-beta primer mix. Each TCR beta cDNA molecule received a unique molecular identifier from a template-switch 5' adaptor carrying 12 random nucleotides. Each sample yielded at least 2.5 million CDR3-containing paired-end reads. The Mint cDNA synthesis kit, primed by a TRBC-specific oligonucleotide, was used to synthesize first-strand cDNA from all RNA. After uracil-DNA glycosylase treatment, a first 18-cycle PCR used universal primers M1SS and BC2_uni_R on all cDNA. Per the original workflow: Each sample was normalized by randomly selecting 1 million high-quality reads, each carrying a distinct molecular identifier. Instead of being binned into consensus sequences, reads with shared molecular identifiers were discarded. CDR3 identification, clonotype clustering and error correction used MiTCR with a Q25 quality threshold and the strictest error-elimination algorithm. A nonparametric unseen species model using Euler transformation provided a lower-bound estimate of total TCR beta diversity. Using fastp trimming at Q25 and MiXCR clonotype assembly, TCRdb reanalyzed the public sequencing data and kept in-frame beta chains. Each CDR3 protein gets just one entry, which takes the most common genes and DNA from the rows behind it. For this entry, the V and J calls and clone size follow TCRdb and not the study's own pipeline. Across this sample there are hundreds of thousands of distinct CDR3 sequences, with around 45% seen only once. The ten largest make up about a fifth of the sample.

Systemically healthy Caucasian individuals from Russia, some 36 in total and aged roughly 6 to 95 years, were included as donors. Around 10 milliliters of peripheral blood were drawn from each donor into EDTA-treated Vacutainer tubes. Ficoll-Paque density-gradient centrifugation was used to isolate PBMCs, with at least 7 million per sample. Total RNA, at least 6 micrograms per sample, was extracted from PBMCs with Trizol reagent. For every donor, an aliquot of PBMCs went through flow cytometry to measure the percentages of naive CD45RAhigh/CD27high T cells. CDR1 and CDR2, looked up from the germline V gene, are MNHEY and SVGAGI. Including cysteine and phenylalanine, the CDR3 has 18 amino acids. Only CDR3 DNA remains: 54 bases, in frame from the first base. Ends trimmed: V by 0 bases, J by 0 bases; bases unmatched to a gene: 8. Points on this clonotype: Its recognized antigen is unknown. Qualities for individual bases were not recorded, and no much larger clone is one base off.

The sequenced sample was blood. The receptor chain draws on TRBV6-5 and TRBJ1-5; 7 bases in between match TRBD1. The sequence derives from a man in his sixties in good health. The DNA reads as follows: TGTGCCAGCAGTTACTCCGACGGACAGGACTATAGCAATCAGCCCCAGCATTTT. It encodes CASSYSDGQDYSNQPQHF.